Listed below are T cell receptor beta chains from one sample, sequenced in a study of shared clonotypes between healthy human individuals. Data came from immunoSEQ multiplex PCR; TCRdb stores just in-frame clones and leaves some out. The sample has about 340,000 clones; less than 75% are singletons. Material for sequencing was memory CD4+ T cells sorted from blood. The source is a man aged 30 to 45 in good health. Each CDR3 is given with its conserved first and last residue. Each record gives: clone size, D gene, V gene, J gene, CDR3 protein, CDR3 DNA. The D gene is left open where the match is weak. A clone size is listed for some rows: how often the clone was seen (once, few, many), or a class if it is expanded.

.,.,TRBV6-1,TRBJ2-7,CATGWGGPYEQYF,TGTGCCACCGGGTGGGGGGGGCCTTACGAGCAGTACTTC
.,TRBD2,TRBV18,TRBJ2-4,CASSPPGTSGSLRPKNIQYF,TGTGCCAGCTCACCACCTGGGACTAGCGGGAGCTTGAGACCCAAAAACATTCAGTACTTC
once,.,TRBV19,TRBJ1-2,CASSMDAAAGLYGYTF,TGTGCCAGTAGTATGGACGCCGCCGCGGGCCTGTATGGCTACACCTTC
.,TRBD1,TRBV6-1,TRBJ2-5,CASSLGRGETQYF,TGTGCCAGCAGCCTTGGCAGGGGGGAGACCCAGTACTTC
.,.,TRBV2,TRBJ1-3,CASSERAGGAIGDTIYF,TGTGCCAGCAGTGAGAGGGCCGGCGGCGCTATAGGGGACACCATATATTTT
.,TRBD2,TRBV11-2,TRBJ2-7,CASSLLAGYEQYF,TGTGCCAGCAGCTTGCTAGCGGGCTACGAGCAGTACTTC
.,TRBD1,TRBV30,TRBJ2-1,CAWAALLTGDEQFF,TGTGCCTGGGCCGCTCTATTGACAGGGGATGAGCAGTTCTTC
few,TRBD2,TRBV7-8,TRBJ2-5,CASSSSGTSGRELETQYF,TGTGCCAGCAGCTCATCCGGGACTAGCGGGAGGGAGCTAGAGACCCAGTACTTC
.,.,TRBV11-3,TRBJ2-1,CASSLGASNYNEQFF,TGTGCCAGCAGCTTAGGGGCTAGTAACTACAATGAGCAGTTCTTC
.,.,TRBV2,TRBJ2-7,CASSLDGSSSYEQYF,TGTGCCAGCAGCCTGGACGGTTCGAGCTCCTACGAGCAGTACTTC
.,.,TRBV19,TRBJ2-7,CASSSRQVPSYEQYF,TGTGCCAGTAGTAGCAGACAGGTTCCTTCCTACGAGCAGTACTTC
.,.,TRBV6-1,TRBJ1-2,CASSERSGGPYGYTF,TGTGCCAGCAGTGAACGGTCCGGGGGTCCCTATGGCTACACCTTC